These 18 T cell receptor beta chains share one sample of origin, sequenced in a study of molecular identifiers for immune sequencing clone quantification. MiXCR, applied by TCRdb to the PCR reads, yields one record per CDR3 protein. Among over 600,000 distinct CDR3 sequences listed, about 20% were seen once. The specimen was naive CD8+ T cells from blood, with Jurkat cell RNA spiked in. Subset here: FACS-sorted CD8+CD4-CCR7+CD45RA+ naive T cells. These receptors were collected from a human donor in good health. Some libraries in this study had Jurkat cell RNA spiked in.

This clonotype occurred many times. The chain joins TRBV28 to TRBJ2-2; tentative D call: TRBD2 (7 bases). The CDR3 has 15 amino acids. The germline gives CDR1 MDHEN, CDR2 SYDVKM. Trimming took off 2 bases at V and 6 bases at J, with 13 bases between the two ends. The CDR3 loop reads CASSLRGGAPGELFF. CDR3 DNA: TGTGCCAGCAGTTTAAGGGGGGGCGCTCCCGGGGAGCTGTTTTTT. The full variable domain, its missing parts supplied by reference TRBV28 and TRBJ2-2, is DVKVTQSSRYLVKRTGEKVFLECVQDMDHENMFWYRQDPGLGLRLIYFSYDVKMKEKGDIPEGYSVSREKKERFSLILESASTNQTSMYLCASSLRGGAPGELFFGEGSRLTVL.

The table lists this clonotype with many counts. The rearrangement uses TRBV4-1 and TRBJ1-4; 7 nucleotides match TRBD1. Germline trimming cut 2 bases from V and 4 bases from J; bases unmatched to any gene: 4. Germline CDR1 and CDR2: MGHRA and YSYEKL. The CDR3 extends over 15 amino acids. The CDR3 is CASSQIQGFNEKLFF. The CDR3 nucleotides are TGCGCCAGCAGCCAAATACAGGGGTTTAATGAAAAACTGTTTTTT.

The rearrangement links TRBV7-2 to TRBJ2-1, with 11 bases matching TRBD1. After removal of 1 base from V and 6 bases from J, the junction contained 2 bases not matched to a gene. This CDR3 has 15 amino acids. In germline, CDR1 is SGHTA, CDR2 FQGNSA. The DNA of the CDR3 is TGTGCCAGCAGCTTAGTTGGACAGGGGGCCAATGAGCAGTTCTTC. Its translation is CASSLVGQGANEQFF.

The chain joins TRBV7-9 to TRBJ1-2; 7 nucleotides match TRBD1. With 0 bases clipped from V and 0 bases from J, the junction kept 10 bases outside the gene matches. The length of the CDR3 is 18 residues. Germline V CDR1 and CDR2: SEHNR, FQNEAQ (reference sequence). CDR3 in amino acids: CASSLAGEGAAPNYGYTF. CDR3 sequence (DNA): TGTGCCAGCAGCTTAGCGGGCGAGGGGGCAGCTCCTAACTATGGCTACACCTTC.

This clonotype has a count of ten or more. V is TRBV5-4 and J is TRBJ2-7, with 9 positions matching TRBD1. Per the germline V gene, CDR1 is SGHNT and CDR2 is YYREEE (reference sequence). This CDR3 region has 14 residues. V shed 4 bases and J 2 bases; nucleotides not matched to a gene: 4. DNA of the CDR3: TGTGCCAGCAGCCCAACAGGGGGCACCTACGAGCAGTACTTC. Its translation: CASSPTGGTYEQYF.

This clonotype was found a few times. A read error is possible here, since a much larger clone lies one base away. The gene calls are TRBV5-1 and TRBJ2-7; perhaps TRBD1 as D (5 bases). The CDR3 is 18 amino acids. The V end was cut by 7 bases, the J end by 3 bases, with 29 bases between. Germline CDR1 and CDR2: SGHRS and YFSETQ. The CDR3 is CASGWVSGAHPGGYEQYF. The CDR3, as DNA: TGCGCCAGCGGCTGGGTAAGTGGGGCCCACCCCGGCGGCTACGAGCAGTACTTC.

This clonotype showed up many times. This sequence joins TRBV7-9 and TRBJ2-5; maybe TRBD1 (5 bases). The CDR3 spans 14 residues. The V and J ends lost 3 bases and 1 base respectively, with 9 bases between them. Germline CDR1 and CDR2: SEHNR and FQNEAQ (reference sequence). The CDR3: CASSFSGFQETQYF. CDR3 nucleotides: TGTGCCAGCAGCTTTTCAGGGTTCCAAGAGACCCAGTACTTC. The variable domain in full, with the rest retrieved from reference TRBV7-9 and TRBJ2-5, is DTGVSQNPRHKITKRGQNVTFRCDPISEHNRLYWYRQTLGQGPEFLTYFQNEAQLEKSRLLSDRFSAERPKGSFSTLEIQRTEQGDSAMYLCASSFSGFQETQYFGPGTRLLVL.

Remarks on this clonotype: A much larger clone is a single base away; this may be a read error. J is TRBJ1-6 and V is TRBV7-9; D might be TRBD1 (5 bases). Trimming cost V 4 bases and J 10 bases, with 11 bases left between them. The germline V gene encodes CDR1 SEHNR and CDR2 FQNEAQ (reference sequence). The CDR3 consists of 13 residues. The CDR3 here is CASSSRKGSPLHF. The CDR3 DNA sequence: TGTGCCAGCAGCTCACGCAAGGGGTCACCCCTCCACTTT.

This clonotype came up many times. This chain uses TRBV29-1 with TRBJ1-4; 10 bases align to TRBD1. V shed 5 bases, J shed 11 bases, and the junction held 11 bases outside the gene matches. The CDR3 spans 14 residues. CDR1 is SQVTM, CDR2 ANQGSEA, per germline. The CDR3 region is CSVMLPGQGIKLFF. In DNA, the CDR3 is TGCAGCGTTATGCTCCCGGGACAGGGGATTAAACTGTTTTTT.

This clonotype was seen only a few times. The chain recombines TRBV27 with TRBJ1-4; D call uncertain. The germline V and J ends were trimmed by 6 bases and 7 bases, with 15 bases remaining between them. This CDR3 has 14 residues. Germline CDR1 is MNHEY and CDR2 is SMNVEV (reference sequence). CDR3 DNA: TGTGCCAGCAGGGCCGGCTCGTCCGGTGAAAAACTGTTTTTT. It specifies CASRAGSSGEKLFF.

Comments on this clonotype: One base away lies a much larger clone, so this may be a sequencing read error. The rearrangement uses TRBV5-6 and TRBJ2-7, with D hard to call. Germline V gene data show CDR1 as SGHDT and CDR2 as YYEEEE. The CDR3 is made up of 14 amino acids. CDR3 coding DNA: TGTGCCTGCAGCTTCTCTATAGCCCCGGGCGAGCAGTACTTC. This gives the protein CACSFSIAPGEQYF.

This clonotype was seen at least ten times. V gene TRBV7-2 combines with J gene TRBJ2-7; D gene ambiguous. From germline, CDR1 is SGHTA and CDR2 FQGNSA. The CDR3 extends over 13 amino acids. Trimming shortened V by 1 base and J by 2 bases, and 6 bases separated the two germline ends. CDR3 in amino acids: CASSLETPYEQYF. The DNA of the CDR3 is TGTGCCAGCAGCTTAGAGACTCCCTACGAGCAGTACTTC. The full variable domain, with the rest looked up from reference TRBV7-2 and TRBJ2-7, is GAGVSQSPSNKVTEKGKDVELRCDPISGHTALYWYRQSLGQGLEFLIYFQGNSAPDKSGLPSDRFSAERTGGSVSTLTIQRTQQEDSAVYLCASSLETPYEQYFGPGTRLTVT.

Concerning this clonotype: Germline is not matched at one junction end, which may reflect a read error. This chain connects TRBV5-6 to TRBJ1-4; D remains unclear. The CDR3 has 15 amino acids. The germline V gene encodes CDR1 SGHDT and CDR2 YYEEEE. CDR3 protein: CASSSTGGFGEKPFF. The CDR3 region has the DNA TGTGCCAGCAGCTCGACTGGAGGGTTCGGGGAAAAACCGTTTTTT.

This clonotype has more than one count but fewer than ten. The rearrangement links TRBV12-3 or TRBV12-4 to TRBJ1-2; 8 bases agree with TRBD1. This CDR3 is 14 amino acids long. With 5 bases clipped from V and 8 bases from J, the junction kept 10 bases outside the gene matches. The CDR3 reads CASSPGQGLWGYTF. CDR3 DNA: TGTGCCAGCAGTCCAGGACAGGGCCTTTGGGGCTACACCTTC.

This clonotype was recorded at least ten times. This rearrangement joins TRBV20-1 to TRBJ2-1; D may be TRBD1 or TRBD2 (5 bases each). The CDR3 sequence is 14 residues long. V was pared by 1 base and J by 8 bases, with 15 bases between. Germline V CDR1 and CDR2: DFQATT, SNEGSKA (reference sequence). DNA for the CDR3: TGCAGTGCTAGAGCCCCCCCCCGGGGCTATGAGCAGTTCTTC. Translated: CSARAPPRGYEQFF.

This clonotype was counted between two and nine times. CDR3 bases: TGTGCCAGCAGCCTCCCGGGGGCTAAAGAGACCCAGTACTTC. Its translation: CASSLPGAKETQYF. This chain uses TRBV12-3 or TRBV12-4 with TRBJ2-5; D may be TRBD1 or TRBD2 (6 bases each). V was shortened by 6 bases and J by 3 bases, with 14 bases between the two germline ends. The CDR3 consists of 14 residues.

Many counts were recorded for this clonotype. The chain is built from TRBV10-2 and TRBJ1-1; the D is unclear. Germline CDR1 is WSHSY and CDR2 is SAAADI. This CDR3 contains 13 residues. The V and J ends lost 6 bases and 2 bases respectively, with 10 bases between them. This CDR3 reads CASRPGLNTEAFF. The CDR3 bases are TGCGCCAGCAGGCCCGGACTAAACACTGAAGCTTTCTTT.

This clonotype has at least ten counts. The V call is TRBV12-3 or TRBV12-4, the J call TRBJ1-2; 7 nucleotides match TRBD1. V was pared by 5 bases and J by 8 bases, with 11 bases of the junction left unmatched. The CDR3 is made up of 14 amino acids. The CDR3 here is CASSPGEGGGGYTF. The CDR3 region has the DNA TGTGCCAGCAGTCCAGGGGAAGGGGGCGGCGGCTACACCTTC.